This TCR beta chain was documented in a study of T cells in Graves' hyperthyroidism and ophthalmopathy. Study observations and caveats: In validation, the model predicted ophthalmopathy. These predictions came a median about 6.5 months before onset.

Using RNA transcripts as the source, TCR beta CDR3 regions were amplified. The TCR CDR3 was amplified in a first-round RT-PCR using the HTBI primer set. TCRdb ran MiXCR on the multiplex PCR reads and lists one entry per CDR3 protein. The sample carries more than 350,000 distinct CDR3 sequences, about a sixth recorded once. This CDR3 comprises 15 residues. Between the trimmed V and J ends, which lost 0 bases and 7 bases, there was a span of 16 bases. CDR1 is SGHRS and CDR2 is YFSETQ in the germline V gene. Each diagnosis was grounded in clinical symptoms, serum thyroxine and TRAb, thyroid ultrasound, and orbital computed tomography. As regards this clonotype: Antigen unknown.

Source material: blood. J is TRBJ1-2 and V is TRBV5-1; TRBD1 is a possible D gene (5 bases). This receptor was identified in a woman younger than 45 with Graves' hyperthyroidism that later progressed to Graves' ophthalmopathy. CDR3 coding DNA: TGCGCCAGCAGCTTGGTTTTTGGGGGGGAACGTGGCTACACCTTC. Its translation: CASSLVFGGERGYTF.